A selection of T cell receptor beta chains follows, all from one sample in a study of brain T cells in children with intractable seizures. Data came from immunoSEQ multiplex PCR; TCRdb stores just in-frame clones and leaves some out. Among about 340,000 clones listed, 85% to 95% were seen once. The material was peripheral blood, obtained about 5 months after surgery. These receptors originate from a boy under two years old with tuberous sclerosis and intractable seizures. Both conserved end residues are part of each CDR3. The D gene is left open where the match is weak. Rows may omit the clone size; those that give it use once, few, many or a size class.

v_gene	j_gene	d_gene	abundance	CDR3aa	CDR3nt
TRBV7-2	TRBJ1-1	TRBD1	NA	CASNYRGTEAFF	TGTGCCAGCAACTACAGGGGCACTGAAGCTTTCTTT
TRBV13	TRBJ2-7	TRBD2	NA	CASSSGLADEQYF	TGTGCCAGCAGCAGCGGGCTAGCGGACGAGCAGTACTTC
TRBV30	TRBJ1-2	NA	NA	CAWRAGRIPNYGYTF	TGTGCCTGGAGAGCGGGACGGATCCCTAACTATGGCTACACCTTC
TRBV3-1/TRBV3-2	TRBJ2-1	TRBD2	NA	CASSQEFGGTTHEQFF	TGTGCCAGCAGCCAAGAGTTCGGGGGGACGACCCATGAGCAGTTCTTC
TRBV24-1	TRBJ2-7	NA	NA	CATSDSGLLREQYF	TGTGCCACCAGTGATTCGGGGCTCCTCCGCGAGCAGTACTTC
TRBV6-4	TRBJ1-5	NA	once	CASRDTSLSNQPQHF	TGTGCCAGTCGGGACACCTCACTAAGCAATCAGCCCCAGCATTTT
TRBV2	TRBJ1-1	TRBD1	NA	CASSLRQGIGTEAFF	TGTGCCAGCAGTCTTCGACAGGGGATTGGGACTGAAGCTTTCTTT
TRBV7-2	TRBJ2-1	TRBD2	once	CASSPRLAGGRLDEQFF	TGTGCCAGCAGCCCCCGACTAGCGGGGGGCCGACTGGATGAGCAGTTCTTC
TRBV18	TRBJ1-5	NA	few	CASSPRGPSDGNQPQHF	TGTGCCAGCTCACCACGGGGGCCGTCCGATGGCAATCAGCCCCAGCATTTT
TRBV12-3/TRBV12-4	TRBJ2-3	NA	NA	CASSLGRDTQYF	TGTGCCAGCAGTTTGGGAAGGGATACGCAGTATTTT
TRBV6-1	TRBJ1-2	NA	once	CASSEAPGALYGYTF	TGTGCCAGCAGTGAAGCACCCGGGGCCCTCTATGGCTACACCTTC
TRBV7-3	TRBJ2-7	NA	NA	CASSLEGPGVEQYF	TGTGCCAGCAGCTTAGAGGGACCCGGCGTCGAGCAGTACTTC
TRBV4-2	TRBJ1-1	NA	NA	CASSQDIGNRVNTEAFF	TGTGCCAGCAGCCAAGATATCGGCAACAGGGTAAACACTGAAGCTTTCTTT
TRBV11-1	TRBJ1-1	NA	NA	CASSLTRNTEAFF	TGTGCCAGCAGCTTAACGAGGAACACTGAAGCTTTCTTT
TRBV6-5	TRBJ1-1	NA	NA	CAAREGVNTEAFF	TGTGCCGCCCGAGAAGGGGTGAACACTGAAGCTTTCTTT
TRBV29-1	TRBJ2-5	TRBD2	NA	CSVYGLAGDETQYF	TGCAGCGTCTACGGACTAGCGGGGGATGAGACCCAGTACTTC
TRBV3-1/TRBV3-2	TRBJ1-2	NA	NA	CASSQERLMDGYTF	TGTGCCAGCAGCCAAGAGCGGCTAATGGATGGCTACACCTTC
TRBV7-2	TRBJ2-1	TRBD2	NA	CASSLGGLAGGDNEQFF	TGTGCCAGCAGCTTAGGGGGCCTAGCGGGAGGGGACAATGAGCAGTTCTTC
TRBV7-2	TRBJ2-3	TRBD2	NA	CASSGRLAGGPMETDTQYF	TGTGCCAGCAGCGGGCGACTAGCGGGGGGGCCTATGGAGACAGATACGCAGTATTTT
TRBV3-1/TRBV3-2	TRBJ2-2	NA	NA	CASSQEPPGELFF	TGTGCCAGCAGCCAAGAACCGCCCGGGGAGCTGTTTTTT